This is a list of T cell receptor beta chains from one sample in a study of blood T cell repertoires in COVID-19. Method: immunoSEQ multiplex PCR; TCRdb's copy keeps in-frame clones and lacks some. The table shows some 110,000 clones, with roughly 87% occurring only once. Sequences were obtained from peripheral blood. The receptors here all came from a human donor in a cohort sampled during active COVID-19. CDR3s include the opening cysteine and the closing phenylalanine or tryptophan. D genes are given only for firm matches. Some rows mark clone size as missing; the rest say once, few, many or name a class of expanded clone.

clone size: NA
D gene: TRBD2
V gene: TRBV7-9
J gene: TRBJ2-7
CDR3 DNA: TGTGCCAGCAGCTCGATTAGCGGGGGGCTTTCCTACGAGCAGTACTTC
CDR3 protein: CASSSISGGLSYEQYF

clone size: NA
D gene: NA
V gene: TRBV28
J gene: TRBJ2-4
CDR3 DNA: TGTGCCAGCAGTCGGCCAGGAGGGATTCAGTACTTC
CDR3 protein: CASSRPGGIQYF

clone size: NA
D gene: TRBD2
V gene: TRBV3-1/TRBV3-2
J gene: TRBJ2-1
CDR3 DNA: TGTGCCAGCAGCCAAGAGGGGACTAGCGGGCTACCCTACAATGAGCAGTTCTTC
CDR3 protein: CASSQEGTSGLPYNEQFF

clone size: NA
D gene: NA
V gene: TRBV2
J gene: TRBJ2-5
CDR3 DNA: TGTGCCAGCAGTGATGGTGCGGGACAAGAGACCCAGTACTTC
CDR3 protein: CASSDGAGQETQYF

clone size: NA
D gene: NA
V gene: TRBV7-3
J gene: TRBJ1-5
CDR3 DNA: TGTGCCAGCAGCTTGGAGTGGAATCAGCCCCAGCATTTT
CDR3 protein: CASSLEWNQPQHF

clone size: once
D gene: TRBD2
V gene: TRBV5-5
J gene: TRBJ2-6
CDR3 DNA: TGTGCCAGCACCCCTGGCGGGAGCAGTGGTGGGGCCAACGTCCTGACTTTC
CDR3 protein: CASTPGGSSGGANVLTF

clone size: once
D gene: TRBD1
V gene: TRBV25-1
J gene: TRBJ2-7
CDR3 DNA: TGTGCCAGCACCACGGGACAGGGGAGGTCTTACGAGCAGTACTTC
CDR3 protein: CASTTGQGRSYEQYF

clone size: NA
D gene: NA
V gene: TRBV18
J gene: TRBJ1-1
CDR3 DNA: TGTGCCAGCTCACCTGGGCAGGCGGGAACTGAAGCTTTCTTT
CDR3 protein: CASSPGQAGTEAFF

clone size: NA
D gene: NA
V gene: TRBV6-5
J gene: TRBJ2-7
CDR3 DNA: TGTGCCAGCAGTAAGGGGTTCTACGAGCAGTACTTC
CDR3 protein: CASSKGFYEQYF

clone size: few
D gene: TRBD1
V gene: TRBV6-6
J gene: TRBJ1-2
CDR3 DNA: TGTGCCAGCTCTAGAACAGGGGATGGAGGCTATGGCTACACCTTC
CDR3 protein: CASSRTGDGGYGYTF

clone size: NA
D gene: NA
V gene: TRBV7-2
J gene: TRBJ2-1
CDR3 DNA: TGTGCCAGCAGCTTGCAGCTTCAGGATGAGCAGTTCTTC
CDR3 protein: CASSLQLQDEQFF

clone size: NA
D gene: NA
V gene: TRBV15
J gene: TRBJ1-5
CDR3 DNA: TGTGCCACCAGCAGAGACGGGTACAGCAATCAGCCCCAGCATTTT
CDR3 protein: CATSRDGYSNQPQHF

clone size: NA
D gene: NA
V gene: TRBV25-1
J gene: TRBJ1-2
CDR3 DNA: TGTGCCAGCAGGGCTTACAGGGACTATGGCTACACCTTC
CDR3 protein: CASRAYRDYGYTF